The 25 T cell receptor beta chains below all came from one sample that was sequenced in a study of patients and donors after allogeneic stem cell transplantation. TCRdb fed the RT-PCR reads into MiXCR, producing one record per CDR3 protein. Of roughly 880,000 distinct CDR3 sequences in the sample, approximately 19% were seen once. Sequenced sample: blood, either unsorted or a sorted T cell fraction (not recorded which). These receptors all stem from a human donor who was either an allogeneic HSCT recipient or a stem cell or donor lymphocyte infusion donor (not recorded which). It is not recorded whose cells these are; they may come from a transplant donor.

This clonotype was observed at least ten times. The chain combines TRBV20-1 with TRBJ2-1, with 9 bases identical to TRBD2. The CDR3 consists of 14 residues. With V trimmed by 3 bases and J by 4 bases, 4 bases remained unmatched. CDR1 DFQATT and CDR2 SNEGSKA come from the germline V gene (reference sequence). The CDR3 DNA sequence: TGCAGTGCTAGCTTAGCGGGGGTGTACAATGAGCAGTTCTTC. Protein sequence: CSASLAGVYNEQFF.

The chain couples TRBV5-1 to TRBJ2-1; 8 positions agree with TRBD2. Germline CDR1 and CDR2: SGHRS and YFSETQ. The CDR3 spans 19 residues. With V trimmed by 0 bases and J by 9 bases, 20 bases remained unmatched. In DNA, the CDR3 is TGCGCCAGCAGCTTGGAATTTGGGTTTGACGGGACTAGTTTAGTTGAGCAGTTCTTC. Amino acid sequence: CASSLEFGFDGTSLVEQFF. The full variable domain, completed using reference TRBV5-1 and TRBJ2-1, is KAGVTQTPRYLIKTRGQQVTLSCSPISGHRSVSWYQQTPGQGLQFLFEYFSETQRNKGNFPGRFSGRQFSNSRSEMNVSTLELGDSALYLCASSLEFGFDGTSLVEQFFGPGTRLTVL.

The V and J genes are TRBV27 and TRBJ2-7; no clear D. V gave up 0 bases and J gave up 5 bases, with 8 bases separating them. The CDR3 is 13 amino acids. CDR1 and CDR2 (germline): MNHEY, SMNVEV (reference sequence). The CDR3 DNA follows: TGTGCCAGCAGTTTATCGAAGTGGAACGAGCAGTACTTC. Its translation is CASSLSKWNEQYF.

This clonotype was recorded a few times. This chain connects TRBV2 to TRBJ1-2; D not certain. Trimming removed 3 bases from V and 8 bases from J, with 19 bases in between. The V gene's germline CDR1 is SNHLY and CDR2 FYNNEI. CDR3 length equals 15 residues. In DNA form, the CDR3 reads TGTGCCAGCAGTGACGGCGCAGTACGCTCGGGCGGCTACACCTTC. As protein: CASSDGAVRSGGYTF.

The chain carries TRBV12-3 or TRBV12-4 and TRBJ1-5; D unclear. Trimming took off 2 bases at V and 0 bases at J, with 14 bases between the two ends. There are 17 residues in the CDR3. The CDR3 loop is CASSLKLAENSNQPQHF. Written as DNA, the CDR3 is TGTGCCAGCAGTTTAAAGTTGGCAGAAAATAGCAATCAGCCCCAGCATTTT.

In this sample, this clonotype turned up a few times. V usage is TRBV19 and J usage is TRBJ1-2; tentative D call: TRBD1 (6 bases). The CDR3 contains 12 residues. With 3 bases removed from V and 5 bases from J, the gap between germline ends came to 7 bases. CDR1 is LNHDA, CDR2 SQIVND, per germline (reference sequence). CDR3 sequence reads: CASSIGQYGYTF. The CDR3 nucleotides are TGTGCCAGTAGTATTGGACAGTATGGCTACACCTTC.

The chain has TRBV12-3 or TRBV12-4 and TRBJ2-6, with D unclear. V gave up 1 base and J gave up 1 base, with 8 bases separating them. The CDR3 covers 16 residues. CDR3 in amino acids: CASSLGQRSGANVLTF. The CDR3 nucleotides are TGTGCCAGCAGTTTAGGACAAAGATCTGGGGCCAACGTCCTGACTTTC.

CDR3 residues: CASSWGGLAKNIQYF. CDR3 sequence (DNA): TGTGCCAGCAGTTGGGGCGGGTTAGCCAAAAACATTCAGTACTTC. The chain combines TRBV12-3 or TRBV12-4 with TRBJ2-4; either TRBD1 or TRBD2 may fit D (5 bases each). The ends were cut back, 4 bases at V and 0 bases at J, with 10 bases in the middle. The CDR3 totals 15 residues.

This clonotype has ten or more counts. V and J are TRBV12-3 or TRBV12-4 and TRBJ2-3; 10 bases agree with TRBD2. The J segment lost 1 base and the V segment lost 6 bases, leaving 1 base of the junction unmatched. The CDR3 extends over 14 amino acids. The CDR3 protein is CASRTSGGTDTQYF. The CDR3 coding sequence is TGTGCCAGCAGAACTAGCGGGGGCACAGATACGCAGTATTTT.

This clonotype occurred a few times. This sequence joins TRBV7-9 and TRBJ1-2, with a possible D match to TRBD1 (5 bases). The V and J ends lost 2 bases and 7 bases respectively, with 20 bases between them. CDR3 length equals 16 residues. Germline lookup yields CDR1 SEHNR and CDR2 FQNEAQ (reference sequence). The CDR3 coding sequence is TGTGCCAGCAGCTTAACGAACTCAGGGTTCTCGCTTGGCTACACCTTC. Amino acid sequence: CASSLTNSGFSLGYTF.

The chain recombines TRBV18 with TRBJ2-1; D is undetermined. Per the germline V gene, CDR1 is KGHSH and CDR2 is LQKENI. The CDR3 runs 18 residues. The germline V and J ends were trimmed by 2 bases and 0 bases, with 17 bases remaining between them. The CDR3 region has the DNA TGTGCCAGCTCACCAAGGGCCCCCACAAGACTCTCCTACAATGAGCAGTTCTTC. It codes for CASSPRAPTRLSYNEQFF.

The J gene is TRBJ1-6, the V gene TRBV12-3 or TRBV12-4, with D possibly being TRBD1 (5 bases). This CDR3 is built from 14 residues. Trimming stripped 3 bases from V and 7 bases from J, with 10 bases between. CDR3 nucleotides: TGTGCCAGCAGTTTCAGGGTCCAGAATTCACCCCTCCACTTT. Amino acid sequence: CASSFRVQNSPLHF.

In this sample, this clonotype turned up a few times. The gene calls are TRBV30 and TRBJ1-2; no clear D gene. V was cut by 2 bases and J by 2 bases, with 9 bases left in between. CDR3 length: 13 residues. Germline V gene lookup returns CDR1 GTSNPN and CDR2 SVGIG (reference sequence). CDR3: CAWSTPPNYGYTF. The CDR3 coding sequence is TGTGCCTGGAGTACCCCACCGAACTATGGCTACACCTTC.

V is TRBV10-3 and J is TRBJ1-2; the D is unclear. The CDR3 totals 12 residues. The germline V and J ends were trimmed by 8 bases and 2 bases, with 9 bases remaining between them. The germline gives CDR1 ENHRY, CDR2 SYGVKD. The DNA for the CDR3 is TGTGCCATCGGGGAGGGCAACTATGGCTACACCTTC. It translates to CAIGEGNYGYTF.

The gene calls are TRBV27 and TRBJ2-5; TRBD2 is a possible D gene (6 bases). Trimming took 1 base from V and 4 from J, leaving 13 bases between them. The CDR3 covers 15 residues. The V gene's germline CDR1 is MNHEY and CDR2 SMNVEV (reference sequence). The CDR3 loop reads CASSLLREGSETQYF. DNA of the CDR3: TGTGCCAGCAGTTTATTGCGGGAAGGTTCAGAGACCCAGTACTTC.

This clonotype was seen more than once but under ten times. The chain is built from TRBV11-2 and TRBJ2-7; the D gene is possibly TRBD1 (6 bases). The CDR3 covers 14 residues. Trimming removed 5 bases at V and 3 bases at J, with 14 bases between. Germline CDR1 reads SGHAT; CDR2 reads FQNNGV. In DNA form, the CDR3 reads TGTGCCAGCAGCCCGGACAGCTTAATCTACGAGCAGTACTTC. It specifies CASSPDSLIYEQYF.

This clonotype was recorded a few times. J is TRBJ2-1 and V is TRBV4-3; 11 nucleotides agree with TRBD2. CDR1 and CDR2 from the germline V gene are LGHNA and YSLEER. V shed 2 bases and J 7 bases; nucleotides not matched to a gene: 7. CDR3 length: 16 residues. CDR3 protein: CASSQLTGLAENEQFF. The CDR3 nucleotides read TGCGCCAGCAGCCAACTAACGGGACTAGCGGAGAATGAGCAGTTCTTC.

This clonotype was observed many times. The CDR3 bases are TGTGCCATCAATGGAGGAAGGGAGCAGTTCTTC. Residues: CAINGGREQFF. The genes are TRBV10-3 and TRBJ2-1; the D gene is possibly TRBD2 (5 bases). Trimming took off 7 bases at V and 10 bases at J, with 11 bases between the two ends. The germline CDR1 and CDR2 sequences are ENHRY and SYGVKD. This CDR3 is 11 amino acids long.

This chain connects TRBV2 to TRBJ2-1; 8 bases fit TRBD1. CDR1 is SNHLY and CDR2 is FYNNEI in the germline V gene. The CDR3 is 15 amino acids. With V trimmed by 5 bases and J by 4 bases, 7 bases remained unmatched. DNA for the CDR3: TGTGCCAGCAGTTCCGGGACAGGACTTTACAATGAGCAGTTCTTC. Translating it yields CASSSGTGLYNEQFF.

This clonotype showed up just a few times. The rearrangement uses TRBV11-3 and TRBJ2-1, with 9 bases aligning to TRBD2. This CDR3 spans 15 amino acids. The trim removed 4 bases at V and 3 bases at J, leaving 4 bases unmatched. CDR1 is SGHNT, CDR2 YENEEA, per germline. DNA for the CDR3: TGTGCCAGCAGCTCGACTAGCGGAGACTACAATGAGCAGTTCTTC. Translating gives CASSSTSGDYNEQFF.

This clonotype was seen repeatedly, ten times or more. The chain links TRBV7-9 to TRBJ2-1; D might be TRBD2 (5 bases). V lost 4 bases and J 7 bases, leaving 14 bases between the germline ends. Germline values: CDR1 SEHNR, CDR2 FQNEAQ (reference sequence). The CDR3 is made up of 14 amino acids. The CDR3 is CASSSTRTQNEQFF. CDR3 nucleotide sequence: TGTGCCAGCAGCTCCACGCGGACTCAGAATGAGCAGTTCTTC.

The chain joins TRBV5-6 to TRBJ2-7; possibly TRBD1 for D (5 bases). The CDR3 sequence is 14 residues long. CDR1 and CDR2 from the germline V gene are SGHDT and YYEEEE. V lost 7 bases, J lost 0 bases, and 14 bases lay in between. CDR3 coding DNA: TGTGCCAGCTTAACAGGCCTCTCCTCCTACGAGCAGTACTTC. Translating gives CASLTGLSSYEQYF.

This clonotype was seen a handful of times. The chain carries TRBV24-1 and TRBJ2-2; 9 nucleotides line up with TRBD2. Germline V gives CDR1 KGHDR, CDR2 SFDVKD. This CDR3 has 15 amino acids. Trimming at V came to 7 bases and at J to 2 bases, leaving 4 bases not matched to a gene. CDR3 nucleotides: TGTGCCACCAGAGCGACTAGCGGAAACACCGGGGAGCTGTTTTTT. Residues: CATRATSGNTGELFF.

This clonotype was picked up a small number of times. The gene calls are TRBV12-3 or TRBV12-4 and TRBJ1-6; D unclear. V was trimmed by 5 bases and J by 9 bases, leaving 17 bases between them. The CDR3 runs 15 residues. CDR3 coding DNA: TGTGCCAGCAGTGGCAGCAGCGGGAAGGGTTCACCCCTCCACTTT. It codes for CASSGSSGKGSPLHF.

The rearrangement joins TRBV20-1 to TRBJ2-2; D remains ambiguous. CDR3 length: 13 amino acids. Deletions cut 3 bases from V and 8 bases from J, with 13 bases between. Germline assignment: CDR1 DFQATT and CDR2 SNEGSKA (reference sequence). The CDR3, as DNA: TGCAGTGCTAGTGGCGACGTCTCGGGGGAGCTGTTTTTT. This gives the protein CSASGDVSGELFF.